This is a list of T cell receptor beta chains from one sample in a study of T cell responses to AZD1222 COVID-19 vaccine. The method was immunoSEQ multiplex PCR; TCRdb's version includes in-frame clones alone and lacks a portion of them. The repertoire holds about 180,000 clones, with over 80% as singletons. The specimen comprised peripheral blood, sampled 28 days after the second dose of the MenACWY control vaccine. Receptors originate from an adult who received the MenACWY meningococcal vaccine as a control. Each CDR3 is given with its conserved first and last residue. D genes are given only for firm matches. Rows may omit the clone size; those that give it use once, few, many or a size class.

TGTGCCAGCAGCCGACCCCTAGCCGGGGGCGCAGATACGCAGTATTTT,CASSRPLAGGADTQYF,TRBV13,-,-,TRBJ2-3
TGTGCCAGCGGACAGGGCCCTAATGAAAAACTGTTTTTT,CASGQGPNEKLFF,TRBV28,-,TRBD1,TRBJ1-4
TGCGCCAGCAGCTTGGAGCTAGCGGGGGGAACAGATACGCAGTATTTT,CASSLELAGGTDTQYF,TRBV5-1,-,TRBD2,TRBJ2-3
TGTGCCAGTAGTATCCCACGGCTTCGGGATCAGCCCCAGCATTTT,CASSIPRLRDQPQHF,TRBV19,-,-,TRBJ1-5
TGTGCCAGCACCTCTCCCCGGGACGGCGAAGGTGTCCAGCATTTT,CASTSPRDGEGVQHF,TRBV28,-,-,TRBJ1-5
TGTGCCTGGAGTGTACGGGCCTTAGATCGGAAAGCTTTCTTT,CAWSVRALDRKAFF,TRBV30,-,-,TRBJ1-1
TGTGCCAGCAGCTTACTATGGTCGGGAGATACGCAGTATTTT,CASSLLWSGDTQYF,TRBV11-2,-,-,TRBJ2-3
TGTGCCAGCAGCTTATCTACGGGGACCGGGGAGCTGTTTTTT,CASSLSTGTGELFF,TRBV7-3,-,-,TRBJ2-2
TGTGCCAGCAGTGAACATCGGGGCCGGGCTAACTATGGCTACACCTTC,CASSEHRGRANYGYTF,TRBV2,few,-,TRBJ1-2
TGTGCCAGCAGTTCCGGGACAGTCTGGGCAACTAATGAAAAACTGTTTTTT,CASSSGTVWATNEKLFF,TRBV28,-,TRBD1,TRBJ1-4
TGTGCCAGCAGCGAATCTCCCGGGGGGTACTTC,CASSESPGGYF,TRBV14,-,-,TRBJ2-7
TGTGCCACCAGTGATTTACCGCGGAATGAGCAGTTCTTC,CATSDLPRNEQFF,TRBV24-1,-,-,TRBJ2-1
TGTGCCAGCAGTTCTGGGCAAGGCTACACCTTC,CASSSGQGYTF,TRBV12-3/TRBV12-4,-,-,TRBJ1-2
TGTGCACATGGAGGGAGAACCGGAGGCGTTATTGTCACAGCTTTCTTT,CAHGGRTGGVIVTAFF,TRBV30,-,-,TRBJ1-1
TGTGCCAGCCGTCAGGGGGGTAGCAATCAGCCCCAGCATTTT,CASRQGGSNQPQHF,TRBV28,once,TRBD1,TRBJ1-5
TGTGCCAGCAGCCCAGGACTAGCGGGGGGGCAAAACAATGAGCAGTTCTTC,CASSPGLAGGQNNEQFF,TRBV11-2,-,TRBD2,TRBJ2-1
TGTGCCAGCAGCCACGGCGGAACTAGAGCTTTCTTT,CASSHGGTRAFF,TRBV6-2/TRBV6-3,-,-,TRBJ1-1
TGTGCCAGGGGGACAGAAGGCACAGATACGCAGTATTTT,CARGTEGTDTQYF,TRBV2,-,TRBD1,TRBJ2-3
TGTGCCAGCTCACAGGGGGCCGATTATGGCTACACCTTC,CASSQGADYGYTF,TRBV18,-,TRBD1,TRBJ1-2